The clone carrying this T cell receptor (beta chain) was observed a few times. Its antigen is not known. This sample is part of a study of vaccination and CD4 T cells after COVID-19. Looking at the study overall: Collection of post-COVID samples occurred a median approximately 100 days after diagnosis, spanning a range of 35 to 161. The interval from dose two to post-vaccine sampling had a median of 72 days, and it ranged from 14 to 241.

Once obtained from cultured CD4+ T cells, the DNA was sequenced using the Oncomine TCR Beta short-read assay. A single record per CDR3 protein comes from TCRdb applying MiXCR to the PCR reads. This table holds roughly 15,000 distinct CDR3 sequences, about 29% found once. Study observations and caveats: Among convalescent patients, a median about 86% of reactive clones emerged only after vaccination.

Treatment here: roughly 11-day PBMC culture with coronavirus spike peptide pools or control peptides (ViraFEST assay). The CDR3 sequence is 14 residues long. Germline V gene data show CDR1 as DFQATT and CDR2 as SNEGSKA (reference sequence). V lost 3 bases, J lost 5 bases, and 9 bases stayed unmatched. Sequencing was performed on cultured CD4+ T cells from blood. V gene TRBV20-1 combines with J gene TRBJ2-5; 7 bases are shared with TRBD2. The sequence was collected from a human donor with COVID-19. The DNA for the CDR3 is TGCAGTGCTAGTCGTGACGCGGGGGTTGAGACCCAGTACTTC. This encodes CSASRDAGVETQYF.